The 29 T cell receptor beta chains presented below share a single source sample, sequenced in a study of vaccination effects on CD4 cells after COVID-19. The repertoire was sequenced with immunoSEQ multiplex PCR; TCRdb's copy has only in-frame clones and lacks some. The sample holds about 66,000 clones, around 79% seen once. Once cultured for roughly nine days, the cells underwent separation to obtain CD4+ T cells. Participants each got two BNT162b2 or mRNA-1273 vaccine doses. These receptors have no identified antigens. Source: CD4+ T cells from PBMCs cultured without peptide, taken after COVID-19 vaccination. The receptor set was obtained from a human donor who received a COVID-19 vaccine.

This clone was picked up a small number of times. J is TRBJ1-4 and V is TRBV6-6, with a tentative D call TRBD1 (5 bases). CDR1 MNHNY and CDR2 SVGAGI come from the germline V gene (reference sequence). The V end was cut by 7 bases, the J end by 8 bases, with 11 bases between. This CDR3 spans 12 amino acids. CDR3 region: CASTRAGEKLFF. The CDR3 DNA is TGTGCCAGCACACGGGCAGGGGAAAAACTGTTTTTT.

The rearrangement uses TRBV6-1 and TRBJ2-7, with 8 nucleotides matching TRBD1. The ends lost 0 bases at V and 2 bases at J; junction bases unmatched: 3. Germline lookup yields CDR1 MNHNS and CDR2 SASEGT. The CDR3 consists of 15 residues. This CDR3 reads CASSEAPQGAYEQYV. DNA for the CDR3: TGTGCCAGCAGTGAAGCCCCACAGGGGGCCTACGAGCAGTACGTC.

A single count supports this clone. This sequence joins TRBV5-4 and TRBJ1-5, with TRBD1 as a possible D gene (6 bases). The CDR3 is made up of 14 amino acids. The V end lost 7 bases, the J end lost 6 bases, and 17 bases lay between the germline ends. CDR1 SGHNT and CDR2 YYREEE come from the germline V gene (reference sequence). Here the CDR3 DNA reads TGTGCCAGCGCCGCCCTAAGGGGGAGTCAGCCCCAGCATTTT. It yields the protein CASAALRGSQPQHF.

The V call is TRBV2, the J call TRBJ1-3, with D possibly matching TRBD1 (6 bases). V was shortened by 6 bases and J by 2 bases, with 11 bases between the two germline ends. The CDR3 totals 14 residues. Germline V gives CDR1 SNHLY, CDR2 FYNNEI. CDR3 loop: CASRGGTTGNTIYF. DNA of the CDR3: TGTGCCAGCAGGGGTGGGACAACTGGAAACACCATATATTTT.

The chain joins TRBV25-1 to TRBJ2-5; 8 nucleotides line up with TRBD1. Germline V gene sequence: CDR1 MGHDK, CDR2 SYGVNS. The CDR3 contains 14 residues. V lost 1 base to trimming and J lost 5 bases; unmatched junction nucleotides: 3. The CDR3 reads CASSESRGLETQYF. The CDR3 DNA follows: TGTGCCAGCAGTGAATCCAGGGGGCTGGAGACCCAGTACTTC. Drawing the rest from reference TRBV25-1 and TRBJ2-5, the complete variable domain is EADIYQTPRYLVIGTGKKITLECSQTMGHDKMYWYQQDPGMELHLIHYSYGVNSTEKGDLSSESTVSRIRTEHFPLTLESARPSHTSQYLCASSESRGLETQYFGPGTRLLVL.

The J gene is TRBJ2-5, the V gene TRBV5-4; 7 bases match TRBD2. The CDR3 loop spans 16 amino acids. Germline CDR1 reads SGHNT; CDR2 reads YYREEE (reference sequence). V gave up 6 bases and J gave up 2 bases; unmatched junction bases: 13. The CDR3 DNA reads TGTGCCAGCACCCCGGGGGGAGCATTGGGTCAAGAGACCCAGTACTTC. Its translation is CASTPGGALGQETQYF.

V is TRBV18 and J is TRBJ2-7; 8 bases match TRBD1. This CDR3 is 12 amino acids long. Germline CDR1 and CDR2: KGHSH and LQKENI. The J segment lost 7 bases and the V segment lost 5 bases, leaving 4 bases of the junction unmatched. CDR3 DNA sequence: TGTGCCAGCTCAGCCAGGGGGCAAGAGCAGTACGTC. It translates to CASSARGQEQYV.

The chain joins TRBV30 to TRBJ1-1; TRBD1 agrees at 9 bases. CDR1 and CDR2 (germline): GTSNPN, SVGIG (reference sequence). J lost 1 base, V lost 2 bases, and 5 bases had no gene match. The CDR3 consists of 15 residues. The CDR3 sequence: CAWSLGQGRNTEAFF. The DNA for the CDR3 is TGTGCCTGGAGTTTGGGACAGGGAAGGAACACTGAAGCTTTCTTT.

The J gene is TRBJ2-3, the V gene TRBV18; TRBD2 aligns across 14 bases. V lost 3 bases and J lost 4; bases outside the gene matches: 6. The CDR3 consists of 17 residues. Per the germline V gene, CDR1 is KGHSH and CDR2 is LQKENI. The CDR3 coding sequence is TGTGCCAGCTCACCCTTCGGGACTAGCGGGGGACCAGATACGCAGTATTTT. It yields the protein CASSPFGTSGGPDTQYF.

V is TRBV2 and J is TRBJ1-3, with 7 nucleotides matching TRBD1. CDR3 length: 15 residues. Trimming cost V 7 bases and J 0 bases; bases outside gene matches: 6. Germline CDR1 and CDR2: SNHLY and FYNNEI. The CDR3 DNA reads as TGTGCCAGCAATGGGGACAGCCACTCTGGAAACACCATATATTTT. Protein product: CASNGDSHSGNTIYF.

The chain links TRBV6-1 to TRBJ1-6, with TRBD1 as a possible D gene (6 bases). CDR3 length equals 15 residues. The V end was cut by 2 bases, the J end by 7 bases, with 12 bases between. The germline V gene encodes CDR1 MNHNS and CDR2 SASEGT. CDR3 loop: CASSEITGRNSPLHF. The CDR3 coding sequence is TGTGCCAGCAGTGAAATCACAGGGCGGAATTCACCCCTCCACTTT.

The CDR3 nucleotides are TGTGCCAGCAGTGGTTATAGCGGGGGCGGAACCGGGGAGCTGTTTTTT. This encodes CASSGYSGGGTGELFF. The V gene is TRBV6-1, the J gene TRBJ2-2, with TRBD2 matching 9 bases. This CDR3 comprises 16 residues. The V gene end was trimmed by 4 bases and the J gene end by 5 bases; junction bases not matched to a gene: 8. CDR1 and CDR2 from the germline V gene are MNHNS and SASEGT.

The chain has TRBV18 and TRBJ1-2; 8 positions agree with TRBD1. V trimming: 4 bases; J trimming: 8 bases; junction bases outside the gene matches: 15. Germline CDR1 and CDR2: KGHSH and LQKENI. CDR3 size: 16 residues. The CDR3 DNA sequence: TGTGCCAGCTCACTTGACCTCACAGGGGGTGACGAGGGCTACACCTTC. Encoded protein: CASSLDLTGGDEGYTF.

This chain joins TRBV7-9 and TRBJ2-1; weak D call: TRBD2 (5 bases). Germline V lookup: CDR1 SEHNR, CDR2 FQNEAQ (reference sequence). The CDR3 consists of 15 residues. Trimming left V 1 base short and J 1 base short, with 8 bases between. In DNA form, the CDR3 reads TGTGCCAGCAGCTTAGACGGGGTTTCCTACAATGAGCAGTTCTTC. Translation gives CASSLDGVSYNEQFF.

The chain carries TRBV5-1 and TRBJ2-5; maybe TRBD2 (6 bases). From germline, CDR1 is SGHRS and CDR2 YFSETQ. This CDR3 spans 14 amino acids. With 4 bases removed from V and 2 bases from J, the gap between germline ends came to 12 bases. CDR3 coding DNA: TGCGCCAGCAGCGGAGGACTAAGTCAAGAGACCCAGTACTTC. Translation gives CASSGGLSQETQYF. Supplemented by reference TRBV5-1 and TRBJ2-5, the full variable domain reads KAGVTQTPRYLIKTRGQQVTLSCSPISGHRSVSWYQQTPGQGLQFLFEYFSETQRNKGNFPGRFSGRQFSNSRSEMNVSTLELGDSALYLCASSGGLSQETQYFGPGTRLLVL.

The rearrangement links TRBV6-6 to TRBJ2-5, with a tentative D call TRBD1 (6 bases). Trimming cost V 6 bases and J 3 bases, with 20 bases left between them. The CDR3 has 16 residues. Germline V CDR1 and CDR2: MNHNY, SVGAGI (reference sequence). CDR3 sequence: CASSQKGPGVEETQYF. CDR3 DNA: TGTGCCAGCAGCCAAAAAGGCCCAGGGGTTGAAGAGACCCAGTACTTC.

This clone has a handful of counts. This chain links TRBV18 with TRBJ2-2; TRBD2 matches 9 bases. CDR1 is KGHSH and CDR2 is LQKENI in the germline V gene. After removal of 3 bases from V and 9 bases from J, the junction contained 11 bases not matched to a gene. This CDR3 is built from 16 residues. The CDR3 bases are TGTGCCAGCTCACCGATTGGCGGGGGGGCACCCCGGGAGCTGTTTTTT. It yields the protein CASSPIGGGAPRELFF.

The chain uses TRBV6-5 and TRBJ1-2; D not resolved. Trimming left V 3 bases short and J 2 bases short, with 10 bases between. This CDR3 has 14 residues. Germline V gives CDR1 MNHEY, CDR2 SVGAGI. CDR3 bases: TGTGCCAGCAGTTATTCCAGACCCAACTATGGCTACACCTTC. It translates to CASSYSRPNYGYTF.

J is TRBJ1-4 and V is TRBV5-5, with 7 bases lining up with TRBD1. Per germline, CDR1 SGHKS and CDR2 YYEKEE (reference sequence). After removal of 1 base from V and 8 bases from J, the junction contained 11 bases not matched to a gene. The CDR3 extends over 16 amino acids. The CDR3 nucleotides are TGTGCCAGCAGCTTGACCCCCGGGACAGTCTCGGAAAAACTGTTTTTT. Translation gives CASSLTPGTVSEKLFF.

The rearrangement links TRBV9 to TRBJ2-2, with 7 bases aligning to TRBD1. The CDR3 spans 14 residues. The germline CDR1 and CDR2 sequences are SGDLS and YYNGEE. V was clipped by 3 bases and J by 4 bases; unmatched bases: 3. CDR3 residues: CASSGTGPTGELFF. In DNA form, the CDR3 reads TGTGCCAGCAGCGGGACAGGCCCCACCGGGGAGCTGTTTTTT. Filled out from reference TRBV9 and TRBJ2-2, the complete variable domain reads DSGVTQTPKHLITATGQRVTLRCSPRSGDLSVYWYQQSLDQGLQFLIQYYNGEERAKGNILERFSAQQFPDLHSELNLSSLELGDSALYFCASSGTGPTGELFFGEGSRLTVL.

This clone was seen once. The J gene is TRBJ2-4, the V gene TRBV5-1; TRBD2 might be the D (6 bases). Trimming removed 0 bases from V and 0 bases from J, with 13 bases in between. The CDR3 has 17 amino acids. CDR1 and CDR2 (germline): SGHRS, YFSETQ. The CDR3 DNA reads TGCGCCAGCAGCTTGGGGGGCTTGGGACTAGCCAAAAACATTCAGTACTTC. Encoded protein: CASSLGGLGLAKNIQYF. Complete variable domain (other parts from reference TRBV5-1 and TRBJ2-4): KAGVTQTPRYLIKTRGQQVTLSCSPISGHRSVSWYQQTPGQGLQFLFEYFSETQRNKGNFPGRFSGRQFSNSRSEMNVSTLELGDSALYLCASSLGGLGLAKNIQYFGAGTRLSVL.

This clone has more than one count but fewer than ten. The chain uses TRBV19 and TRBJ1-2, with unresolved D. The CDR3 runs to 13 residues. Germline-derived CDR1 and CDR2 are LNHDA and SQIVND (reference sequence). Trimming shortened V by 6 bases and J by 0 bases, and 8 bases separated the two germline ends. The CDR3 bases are TGTGCCAGTAGAAGTGGAGCTAACTATGGCTACACCTTC. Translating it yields CASRSGANYGYTF.

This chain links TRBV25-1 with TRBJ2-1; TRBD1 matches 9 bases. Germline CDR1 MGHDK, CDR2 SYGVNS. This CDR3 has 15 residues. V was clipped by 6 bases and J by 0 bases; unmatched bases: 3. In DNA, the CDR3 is TGTGCCAGCAGGGGGGACAGGGCCTCCTACAATGAGCAGTTCTTC. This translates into CASRGDRASYNEQFF. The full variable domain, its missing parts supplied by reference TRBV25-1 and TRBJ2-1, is EADIYQTPRYLVIGTGKKITLECSQTMGHDKMYWYQQDPGMELHLIHYSYGVNSTEKGDLSSESTVSRIRTEHFPLTLESARPSHTSQYLCASRGDRASYNEQFFGPGTRLTVL.

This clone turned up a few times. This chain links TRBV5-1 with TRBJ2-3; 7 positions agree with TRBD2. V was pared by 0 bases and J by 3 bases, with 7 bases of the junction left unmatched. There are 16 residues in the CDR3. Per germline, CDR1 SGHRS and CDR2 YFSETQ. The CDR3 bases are TGCGCCAGCAGCTTGGACCTAGCGGCCCCTACAGATACGCAGTATTTT. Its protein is CASSLDLAAPTDTQYF.

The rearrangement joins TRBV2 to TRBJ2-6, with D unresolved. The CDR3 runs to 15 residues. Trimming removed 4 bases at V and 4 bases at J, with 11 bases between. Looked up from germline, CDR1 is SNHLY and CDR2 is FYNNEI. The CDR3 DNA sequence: TGTGCCAGCAGTGCTAGGAAAACCGGGGCCAACGTCCTGACTTTC. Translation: CASSARKTGANVLTF. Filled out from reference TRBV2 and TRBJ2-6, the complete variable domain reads EPEVTQTPSHQVTQMGQEVILRCVPISNHLYFYWYRQILGQKVEFLVSFYNNEISEKSEIFDDQFSVERPDGSNFTLKIRSTKLEDSAMYFCASSARKTGANVLTFGAGSRLTVL.

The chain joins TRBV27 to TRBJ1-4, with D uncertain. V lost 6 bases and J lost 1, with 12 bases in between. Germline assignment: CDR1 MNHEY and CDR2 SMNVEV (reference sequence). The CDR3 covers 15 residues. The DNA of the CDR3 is TGTGCCAGCAGCCAGACGAGAGGAACTAATGAAAAACTGTTTTTT. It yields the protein CASSQTRGTNEKLFF.

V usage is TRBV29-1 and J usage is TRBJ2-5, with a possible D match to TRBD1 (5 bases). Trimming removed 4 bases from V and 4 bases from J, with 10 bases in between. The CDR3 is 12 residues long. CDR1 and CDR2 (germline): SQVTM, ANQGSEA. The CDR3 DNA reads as TGCAGCGTTGGGTCCAGGGCAGAGACCCAGTACTTC. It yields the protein CSVGSRAETQYF.

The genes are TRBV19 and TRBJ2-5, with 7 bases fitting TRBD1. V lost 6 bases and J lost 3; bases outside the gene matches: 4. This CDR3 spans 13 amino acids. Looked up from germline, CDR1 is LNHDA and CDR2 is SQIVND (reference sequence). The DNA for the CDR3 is TGTGCCAGTAGCTGGGACAGAAAAGAGACCCAGTACTTC. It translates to CASSWDRKETQYF.

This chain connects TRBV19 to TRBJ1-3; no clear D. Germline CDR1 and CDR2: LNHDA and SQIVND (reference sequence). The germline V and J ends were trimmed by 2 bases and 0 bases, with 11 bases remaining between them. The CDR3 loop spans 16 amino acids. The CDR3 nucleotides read TGTGCCAGTAGTATATCGTCCCGGGGCTCTGGAAACACCATATATTTT. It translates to CASSISSRGSGNTIYF.